This T cell receptor beta chain came from a study of early T cells in non-severe SARS-CoV-2 infection. Study at large: The study sequenced bulk RNA from unsorted whole blood, with chains unpaired.

MiXCR was run by TCRdb on the 5' RACE reads, yielding one entry per CDR3 protein. In the table there are around 60,000 distinct CDR3 sequences, 11% of which are singletons. Germline CDR1 and CDR2: SNHLY and FYNNEI. The CDR3 contains 15 residues. The J segment lost 3 bases and the V segment lost 5 bases, leaving 6 bases of the junction unmatched. This clonotype was found many times. This specimen consisted of whole blood, obtained at baseline. The source is an adult who was a healthcare worker with PCR-confirmed SARS-CoV-2 infection or an uninfected control (not recorded which). The V call is TRBV2, the J call TRBJ2-2, with 7 nucleotides matching TRBD1. This chain's CDR3 is CASSNVGGDTGELFF. The DNA for the CDR3 is TGTGCCAGCAGTAACGTAGGGGGCGACACCGGGGAGCTGTTTTTT.